Below are 15 T cell receptor beta chains sequenced from a single sample in a study of T cell responses to AZD1222 COVID-19 vaccine listed by TCRdb under 2021. The library was obtained by the immunoSEQ multiplex PCR assay. The table comes from immuneACCESS by way of TCRdb, which keeps in-frame sequences with V and J called. Part of the clones is missing from these tables; in studies checked, under half for an unresolved V gene and the rest for unknown reasons. Counted in this sample were tens of thousands of clones; 80% to 90% of them appeared once. Jointly, the top ten make up 9.5% to 13% of the sample. This specimen's time point label, per the study, means: baseline before first vaccination. Sequenced here: peripheral blood, sampled on day 0 of AZD1222 vaccination. All receptors derive from an adult in good health.

The rearrangement uses TRBV3-1 (or the pseudogene TRBV3-2) and TRBJ2-3, with 12 positions matching TRBD2. Unmatched junction bases numbered 5, after V lost 4 bases and J lost 3 bases. The germline CDR1 and CDR2 sequences are LGHDT and YNNKEL (reference sequence). The CDR3 extends over 16 amino acids. CDR3 DNA: TGTGCCAGCAGCCTCCTAGCGGGGGGGCCGACAGATACGCAGTATTTT. It codes for CASSLLAGGPTDTQYF.

The V call is TRBV7-2, the J call TRBJ2-7; D is undetermined. The ends were cut back, 4 bases at V and 10 bases at J, with 14 bases in the middle. Germline CDR1 is SGHTA and CDR2 is FQGNSA. The CDR3 runs to 12 residues. This CDR3 reads CASSSLGLGQYF. The CDR3 DNA reads as TGTGCCAGCAGCTCCCTTGGCTTAGGACAGTACTTC.

The V call is TRBV2, the J call TRBJ1-5; a possible D gene is TRBD1 (6 bases). Trimming removed 8 bases from V and 0 bases from J, with 8 bases in between. There are 13 residues in the CDR3. CDR1 is SNHLY and CDR2 is FYNNEI in the germline V gene. The DNA for the CDR3 is TGTGCCAGCCACAGGGATAGCAATCAGCCCCAGCATTTT. As protein: CASHRDSNQPQHF.

The chain combines TRBV6-5 with TRBJ1-1; D might be TRBD1 (5 bases). Trimming stripped 7 bases from V and 0 bases from J, with 15 bases between. The CDR3 runs 15 residues. Looked up from germline, CDR1 is MNHEY and CDR2 is SVGAGI. The CDR3 sequence: CASKVGGAMNTEAFF. The CDR3 coding sequence is TGTGCCAGCAAGGTCGGGGGAGCCATGAACACTGAAGCTTTCTTT.

CDR3 region: CASSQGGWGNTEAFF. The CDR3 DNA follows: TGTGCCAGCAGCCAAGGAGGGTGGGGGAACACTGAAGCTTTCTTT. This rearrangement joins TRBV3-1 (or the pseudogene TRBV3-2) to TRBJ1-1, with D hard to call. The length of the CDR3 is 15 residues. Germline assignment: CDR1 LGHDT and CDR2 YNNKEL (reference sequence). Between the trimmed V and J ends, which lost 1 base and 1 base, there was a span of 10 bases.

This chain links TRBV5-1 with TRBJ2-7; D gene uncertain. The V gene's germline CDR1 is SGHRS and CDR2 YFSETQ. This CDR3 has 16 residues. V lost 2 bases and J 0 bases, leaving 15 bases between the germline ends. The CDR3 sequence is CASSLLGISSSYEQYF. CDR3 DNA: TGCGCCAGCAGCTTACTTGGGATCTCGAGCTCCTACGAGCAGTACTTC.

The sample holds one count of this clone. V usage is TRBV5-8 and J usage is TRBJ2-2; D is undetermined. Germline values: CDR1 SGHTS, CDR2 YDEGEE. V was clipped by 5 bases and J by 1 base, with 12 bases between them. This CDR3 comprises 15 residues. The CDR3 DNA is TGTGCCAGCAGTTGGGGTTGGGGGAACACCGGGGAGCTGTTTTTT. Its translation: CASSWGWGNTGELFF.

The chain recombines TRBV3-1 (or the pseudogene TRBV3-2) with TRBJ2-3; 10 nucleotides agree with TRBD1. Germline lookup yields CDR1 LGHDT and CDR2 YNNKEL (reference sequence). With V trimmed by 3 bases and J by 1 base, 4 bases remained unmatched. The CDR3 is made up of 16 amino acids. CDR3 DNA sequence: TGTGCCAGCAGCCACCCCGGGACAGGGGGCACAGATACGCAGTATTTT. The encoded protein is CASSHPGTGGTDTQYF.

The genes are TRBV7-2 and TRBJ1-2, with D tentatively TRBD1 (6 bases). This CDR3 has 13 amino acids. Germline V CDR1 and CDR2: SGHTA, FQGNSA. V lost 5 bases, J lost 2 bases, and 9 bases lay in between. The CDR3 spells CASSPDRNYGYTF. The CDR3 nucleotides are TGTGCCAGCAGCCCGGACAGAAACTATGGCTACACCTTC.

The V and J genes are TRBV5-4 and TRBJ1-2, with TRBD1 matching 9 bases. The CDR3 covers 14 residues. Germline CDR1 and CDR2: SGHNT and YYREEE (reference sequence). The V and J ends lost 3 bases and 4 bases, in that order; junction bases with no gene match: 4. This chain's CDR3 is CASSSQDRGYGYTF. The CDR3 DNA reads as TGTGCCAGCAGCTCGCAGGACAGGGGCTATGGCTACACCTTC.

The rearrangement uses TRBV6-6 and TRBJ2-1; unclear D gene. The CDR3 covers 11 residues. Trimming removed 5 bases from V and 9 bases from J, with 8 bases in between. Germline V gene data show CDR1 as MNHNY and CDR2 as SVGAGI (reference sequence). The CDR3 DNA follows: TGTGCCAGCAGTCCCTTATTTGAGCAGTTCTTC. Its protein is CASSPLFEQFF.

This clone was seen more than once but under ten times. This chain links TRBV10-3 with TRBJ1-6; no clear D. The CDR3 length is 14 residues. CDR1 and CDR2 from the germline V gene are ENHRY and SYGVKD. V shed 5 bases and J shed 9 bases, with 14 bases lying between them. The CDR3 loop is CAISPSTEGSPLHF. The CDR3 region has the DNA TGTGCCATCAGTCCCAGTACAGAGGGTTCACCCCTCCACTTT.

This rearrangement joins TRBV11-2 to TRBJ2-2; D is unresolved. Germline CDR1 SGHAT, CDR2 FQNNGV. V lost 5 bases to trimming and J lost 7 bases, with 11 bases between them. The CDR3 consists of 13 residues. Here the CDR3 reads CASSPWSGGELFF. In DNA form, the CDR3 reads TGTGCCAGCAGCCCGTGGAGTGGCGGGGAGCTGTTTTTT. The whole variable domain, remainder taken from reference TRBV11-2 and TRBJ2-2, is EAGVAQSPRYKIIEKRQSVAFWCNPISGHATLYWYQQILGQGPKLLIQFQNNGVVDDSQLPKDRFSAERLKGVDSTLKIQPAKLEDSAVYLCASSPWSGGELFFGEGSRLTVL.

The chain couples TRBV7-7 to TRBJ2-3; 7 bases agree with TRBD2. The CDR3 consists of 10 residues. Germline loops: CDR1 SSHAT, CDR2 FNYEAQ (reference sequence). CDR3 in amino acids: CASGPDTQYF. DNA of the CDR3: TGTGCTAGCGGGCCAGATACGCAGTATTTT.

The chain recombines TRBV3-1 (or the pseudogene TRBV3-2) with TRBJ1-4; 9 nucleotides match TRBD1. V lost 1 base to trimming and J lost 8 bases; unmatched junction nucleotides: 8. Germline CDR1 is LGHDT and CDR2 is YNNKEL (reference sequence). CDR3 length: 16 residues. CDR3 DNA: TGTGCCAGCAGCCAAGGTTCCGGGACAGGGAGAGAAAAACTGTTTTTT. It yields the protein CASSQGSGTGREKLFF.